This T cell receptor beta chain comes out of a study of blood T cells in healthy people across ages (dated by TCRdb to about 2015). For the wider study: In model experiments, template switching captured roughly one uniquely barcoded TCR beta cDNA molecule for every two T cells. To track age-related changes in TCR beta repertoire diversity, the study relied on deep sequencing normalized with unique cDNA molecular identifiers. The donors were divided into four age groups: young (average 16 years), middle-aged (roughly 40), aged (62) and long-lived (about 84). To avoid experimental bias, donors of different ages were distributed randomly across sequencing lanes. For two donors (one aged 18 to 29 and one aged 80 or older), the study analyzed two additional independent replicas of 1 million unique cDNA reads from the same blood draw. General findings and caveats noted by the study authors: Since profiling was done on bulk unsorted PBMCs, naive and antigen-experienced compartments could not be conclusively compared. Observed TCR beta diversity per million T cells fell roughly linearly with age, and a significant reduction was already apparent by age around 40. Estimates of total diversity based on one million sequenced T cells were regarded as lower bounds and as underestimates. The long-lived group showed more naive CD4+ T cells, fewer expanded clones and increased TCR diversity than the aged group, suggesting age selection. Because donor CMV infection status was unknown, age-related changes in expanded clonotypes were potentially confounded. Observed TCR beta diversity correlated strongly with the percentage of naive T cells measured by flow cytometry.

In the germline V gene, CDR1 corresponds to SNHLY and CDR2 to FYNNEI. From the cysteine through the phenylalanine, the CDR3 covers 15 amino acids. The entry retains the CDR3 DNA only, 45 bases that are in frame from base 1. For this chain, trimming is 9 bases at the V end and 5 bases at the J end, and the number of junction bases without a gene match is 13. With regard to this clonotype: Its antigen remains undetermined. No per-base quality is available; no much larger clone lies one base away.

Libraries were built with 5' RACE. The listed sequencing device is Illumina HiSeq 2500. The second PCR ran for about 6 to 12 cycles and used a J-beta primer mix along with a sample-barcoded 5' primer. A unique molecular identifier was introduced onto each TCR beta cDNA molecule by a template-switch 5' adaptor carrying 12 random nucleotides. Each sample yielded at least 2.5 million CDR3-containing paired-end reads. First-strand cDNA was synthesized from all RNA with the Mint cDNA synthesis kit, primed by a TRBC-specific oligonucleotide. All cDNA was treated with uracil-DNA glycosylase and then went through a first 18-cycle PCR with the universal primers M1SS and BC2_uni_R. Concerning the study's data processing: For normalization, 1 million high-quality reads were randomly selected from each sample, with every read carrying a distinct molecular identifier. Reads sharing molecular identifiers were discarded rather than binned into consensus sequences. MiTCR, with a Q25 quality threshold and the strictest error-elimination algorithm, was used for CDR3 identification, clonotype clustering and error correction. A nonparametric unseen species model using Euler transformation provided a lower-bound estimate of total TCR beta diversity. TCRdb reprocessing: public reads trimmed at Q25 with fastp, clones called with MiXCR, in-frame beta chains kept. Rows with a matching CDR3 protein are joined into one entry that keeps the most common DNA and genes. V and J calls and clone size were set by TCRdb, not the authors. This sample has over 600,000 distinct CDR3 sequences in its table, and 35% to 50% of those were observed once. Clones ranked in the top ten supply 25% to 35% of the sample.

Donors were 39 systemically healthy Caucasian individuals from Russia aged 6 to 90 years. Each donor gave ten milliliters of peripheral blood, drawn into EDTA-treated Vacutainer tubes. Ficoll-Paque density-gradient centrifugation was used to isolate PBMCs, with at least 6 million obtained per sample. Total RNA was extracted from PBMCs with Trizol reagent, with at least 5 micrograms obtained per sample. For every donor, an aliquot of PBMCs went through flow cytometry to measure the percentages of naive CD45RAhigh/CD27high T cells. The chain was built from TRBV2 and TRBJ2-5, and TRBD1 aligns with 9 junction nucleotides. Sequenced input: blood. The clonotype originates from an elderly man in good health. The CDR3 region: CASAKQGADGETQYF. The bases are TGTGCCAGTGCTAAACAGGGGGCGGACGGGGAGACCCAGTACTTC.